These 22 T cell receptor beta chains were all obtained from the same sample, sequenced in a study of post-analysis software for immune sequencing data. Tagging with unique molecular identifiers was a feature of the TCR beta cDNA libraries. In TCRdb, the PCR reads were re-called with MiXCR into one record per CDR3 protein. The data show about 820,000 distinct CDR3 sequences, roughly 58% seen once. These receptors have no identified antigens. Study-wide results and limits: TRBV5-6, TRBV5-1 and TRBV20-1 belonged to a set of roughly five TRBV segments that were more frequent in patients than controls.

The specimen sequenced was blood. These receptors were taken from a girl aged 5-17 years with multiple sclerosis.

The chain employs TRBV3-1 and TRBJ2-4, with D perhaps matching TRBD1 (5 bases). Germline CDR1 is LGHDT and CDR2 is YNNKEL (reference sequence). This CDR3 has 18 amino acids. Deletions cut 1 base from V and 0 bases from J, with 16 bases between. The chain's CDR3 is CASSQGANRLLAKNIQYF. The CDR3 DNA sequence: TGTGCCAGCAGCCAAGGTGCGAACAGGTTATTAGCCAAAAACATTCAGTACTTC.

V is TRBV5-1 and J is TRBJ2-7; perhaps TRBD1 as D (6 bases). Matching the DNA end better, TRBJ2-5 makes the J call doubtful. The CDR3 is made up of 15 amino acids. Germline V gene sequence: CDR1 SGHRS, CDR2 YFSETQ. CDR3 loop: CASSSGTPAPETQYF. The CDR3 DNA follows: TGCGCCAGCAGCTCCGGGACACCAGCCCCAGAGACCCAGTACTTC.

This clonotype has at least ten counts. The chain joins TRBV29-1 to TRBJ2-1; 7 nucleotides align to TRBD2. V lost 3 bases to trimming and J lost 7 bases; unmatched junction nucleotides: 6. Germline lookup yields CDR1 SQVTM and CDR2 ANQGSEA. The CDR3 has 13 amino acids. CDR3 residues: CSVDSSSGNEQFF. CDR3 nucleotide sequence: TGCAGCGTTGATTCGTCTAGCGGTAATGAGCAGTTCTTC.

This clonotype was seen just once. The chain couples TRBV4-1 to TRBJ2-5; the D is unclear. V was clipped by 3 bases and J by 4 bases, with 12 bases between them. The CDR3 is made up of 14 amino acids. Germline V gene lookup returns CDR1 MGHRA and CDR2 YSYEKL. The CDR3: CASSQERYRETQYF. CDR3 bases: TGCGCCAGCAGCCAGGAAAGATATCGAGAGACCCAGTACTTC.

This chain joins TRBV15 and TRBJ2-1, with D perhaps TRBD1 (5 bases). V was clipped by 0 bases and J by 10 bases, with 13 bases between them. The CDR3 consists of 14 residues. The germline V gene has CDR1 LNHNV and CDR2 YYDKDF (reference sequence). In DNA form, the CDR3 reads TGTGCCACCAGCAGAGATAAGAAGGGGCTGGAGCAGTTCTTC. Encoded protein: CATSRDKKGLEQFF.

The CDR3 DNA follows: TGCAGTGCCGACATAGGGCTTCGCTCCTACGAGCAGTACTTC. It codes for CSADIGLRSYEQYF. V and J are TRBV20-1 and TRBJ2-7; D remains unclear. Germline-derived CDR1 and CDR2 are DFQATT and SNEGSKA (reference sequence). The ends were cut back, 6 bases at V and 0 bases at J, with 15 bases in the middle. The CDR3 loop spans 14 amino acids.

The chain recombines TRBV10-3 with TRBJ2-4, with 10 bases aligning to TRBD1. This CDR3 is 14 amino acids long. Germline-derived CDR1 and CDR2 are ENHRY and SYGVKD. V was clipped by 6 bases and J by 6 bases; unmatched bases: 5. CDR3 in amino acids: CAIRPGQGINIQYF. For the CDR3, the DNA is TGTGCCATCAGACCGGGACAGGGGATAAACATTCAGTACTTC.

The CDR3 sequence is CASSVTGSNQPQHF. The CDR3 DNA sequence: TGTGCCAGCAGCGTTACAGGGAGCAATCAGCCCCAGCATTTT. This rearrangement joins TRBV9 to TRBJ1-5, with TRBD1 as a possible D gene (6 bases). CDR3 size: 14 residues. Trimming took 2 bases from V and 1 from J, leaving 7 bases between them. CDR1 and CDR2 (germline): SGDLS, YYNGEE.

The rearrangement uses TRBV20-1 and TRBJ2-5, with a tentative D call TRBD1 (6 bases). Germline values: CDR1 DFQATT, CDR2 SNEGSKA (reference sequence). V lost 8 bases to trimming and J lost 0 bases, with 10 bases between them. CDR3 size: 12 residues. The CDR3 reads CSLRGYQETQYF. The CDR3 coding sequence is TGCAGTCTGAGGGGGTACCAAGAGACCCAGTACTTC.

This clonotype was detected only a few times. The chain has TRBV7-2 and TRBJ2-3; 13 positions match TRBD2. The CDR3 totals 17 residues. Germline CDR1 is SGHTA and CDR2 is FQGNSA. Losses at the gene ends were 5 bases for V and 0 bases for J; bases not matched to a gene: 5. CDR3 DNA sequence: TGTGCCAGCAGCCCAACTAGCGGGGGGGCTAGCACAGATACGCAGTATTTT. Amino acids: CASSPTSGGASTDTQYF.

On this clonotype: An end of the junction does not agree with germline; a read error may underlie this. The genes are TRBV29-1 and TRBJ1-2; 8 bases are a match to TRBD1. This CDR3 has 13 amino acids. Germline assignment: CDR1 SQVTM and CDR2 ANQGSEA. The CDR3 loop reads CSTNGQGRYDYTF. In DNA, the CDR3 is TGCAGCACGAATGGACAGGGACGATATGACTACACCTTC.

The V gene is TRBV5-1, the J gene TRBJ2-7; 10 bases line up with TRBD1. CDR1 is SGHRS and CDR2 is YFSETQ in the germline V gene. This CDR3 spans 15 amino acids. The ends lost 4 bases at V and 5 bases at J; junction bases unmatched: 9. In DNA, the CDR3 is TGCGCCAGCAGCCTGACAGGGGGCTATAACGACGAGCAGTACTTC. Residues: CASSLTGGYNDEQYF.

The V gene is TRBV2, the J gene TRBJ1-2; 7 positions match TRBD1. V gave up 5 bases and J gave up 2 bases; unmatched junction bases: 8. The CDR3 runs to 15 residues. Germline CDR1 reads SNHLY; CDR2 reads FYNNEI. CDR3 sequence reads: CASSPSGQKNYGYTF. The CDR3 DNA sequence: TGTGCCAGCAGTCCCTCGGGACAGAAGAACTATGGCTACACCTTC. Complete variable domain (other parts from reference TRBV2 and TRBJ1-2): EPEVTQTPSHQVTQMGQEVILRCVPISNHLYFYWYRQILGQKVEFLVSFYNNEISEKSEIFDDQFSVERPDGSNFTLKIRSTKLEDSAMYFCASSPSGQKNYGYTFGSGTRLTVV.

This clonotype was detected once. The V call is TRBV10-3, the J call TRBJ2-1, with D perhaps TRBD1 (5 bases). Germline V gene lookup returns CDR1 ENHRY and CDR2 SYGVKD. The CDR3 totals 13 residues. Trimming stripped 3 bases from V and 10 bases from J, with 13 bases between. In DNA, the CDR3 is TGTGCCATCAGTGAAGGACAACGGTGGGAGCAGTTCTTC. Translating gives CAISEGQRWEQFF.

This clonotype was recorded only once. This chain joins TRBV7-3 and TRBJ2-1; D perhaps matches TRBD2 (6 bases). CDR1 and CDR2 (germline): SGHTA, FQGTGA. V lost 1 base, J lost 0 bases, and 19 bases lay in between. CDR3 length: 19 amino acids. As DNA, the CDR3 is TGTGCCAGCAGCTTAAGAAGGACTGTAGCGGAGGACTCCTACAATGAGCAGTTCTTC. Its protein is CASSLRRTVAEDSYNEQFF.

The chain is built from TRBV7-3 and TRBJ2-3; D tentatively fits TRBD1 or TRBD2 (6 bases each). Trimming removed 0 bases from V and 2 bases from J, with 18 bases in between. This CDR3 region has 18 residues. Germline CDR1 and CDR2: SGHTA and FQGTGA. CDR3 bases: TGTGCCAGCAGCTTAACGGGGGGTACGGGGGCCCTCACAGATACGCAGTATTTT. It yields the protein CASSLTGGTGALTDTQYF.

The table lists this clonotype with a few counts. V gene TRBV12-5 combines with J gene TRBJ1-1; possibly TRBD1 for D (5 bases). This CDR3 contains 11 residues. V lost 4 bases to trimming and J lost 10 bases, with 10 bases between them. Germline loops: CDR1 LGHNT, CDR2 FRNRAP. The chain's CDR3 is CASGSGWGAFF. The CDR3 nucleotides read TGTGCTAGTGGTTCAGGGTGGGGAGCTTTCTTT.

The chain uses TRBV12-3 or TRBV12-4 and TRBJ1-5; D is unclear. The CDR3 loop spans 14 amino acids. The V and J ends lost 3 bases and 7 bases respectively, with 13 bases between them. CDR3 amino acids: CASSLKQARQPQHF. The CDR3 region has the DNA TGTGCCAGCAGTTTGAAGCAGGCCCGGCAGCCCCAGCATTTT.

The CDR3 region has the DNA TGTGCCAGCAGTGAAACCCGGGGGGTCGGCCACAACATTCAGTACTTC. It yields the protein CASSETRGVGHNIQYF. The chain joins TRBV2 to TRBJ2-4; 7 bases match TRBD2. Germline lookup yields CDR1 SNHLY and CDR2 FYNNEI. CDR3 length: 16 residues. V was clipped by 2 bases and J by 7 bases; unmatched bases: 11.

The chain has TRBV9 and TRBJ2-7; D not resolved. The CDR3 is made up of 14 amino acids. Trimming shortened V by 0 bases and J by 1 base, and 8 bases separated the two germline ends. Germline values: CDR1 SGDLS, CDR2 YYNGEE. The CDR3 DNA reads TGTGCCAGCAGCGTAGAGGGTTGGTCCTACGAGCAGTACTTC. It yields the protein CASSVEGWSYEQYF. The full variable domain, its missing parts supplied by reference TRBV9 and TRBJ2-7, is DSGVTQTPKHLITATGQRVTLRCSPRSGDLSVYWYQQSLDQGLQFLIQYYNGEERAKGNILERFSAQQFPDLHSELNLSSLELGDSALYFCASSVEGWSYEQYFGPGTRLTVT.

The DNA for the CDR3 is TGCGCCAGCAGCCCAGACAGAACGGGGGCCAACGTCCTGACTTTC. Protein product: CASSPDRTGANVLTF. This sequence joins TRBV5-1 and TRBJ2-6; a possible D gene is TRBD1 (5 bases). Germline V gene data show CDR1 as SGHRS and CDR2 as YFSETQ. V was trimmed by 4 bases and J by 4 bases, leaving 12 bases between them. The CDR3 is 15 amino acids.

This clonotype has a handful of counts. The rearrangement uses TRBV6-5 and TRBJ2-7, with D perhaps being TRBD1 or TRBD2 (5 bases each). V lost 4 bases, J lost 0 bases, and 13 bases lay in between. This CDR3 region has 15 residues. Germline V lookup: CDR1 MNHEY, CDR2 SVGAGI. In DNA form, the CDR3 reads TGTGCCAGCAGTTCCCGGGACCCAAGCTCCTACGAGCAGTACTTC. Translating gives CASSSRDPSSYEQYF.